This entry is about one T cell receptor beta chain. Its specificity is unknown. Since a much larger clone is just one base distant, this may be a read error. Peripheral blood, ten milliliters per donor, was collected. This sample was included in a study of blood T cells in healthy people across ages. Study conclusions and caveats: No conclusive comparison of naive versus antigen-experienced cells was possible with unsorted PBMCs. Diversity figures derived from one million T cells were judged to underestimate the true value.

CDR3 length equals 14 residues. The second PCR ran roughly 7 to 12 cycles with a sample-barcoded 5' primer and J-beta primers. CDR3-containing paired-end reads numbered at least 2.5 million in each sample. TCRdb re-analysed the 5' RACE reads in MiXCR, keeping a single row per CDR3 protein. The profile shows about 810,000 distinct CDR3 sequences, 36% of them singletons. This clonotype was sampled from a man aged 18 to 30 in good health. The sample consisted of blood. The rearrangement joins TRBV21-1 to TRBJ2-1; TRBD1, the table's D call, was not compared with the DNA. TRBV21-1 is noted as a pseudogene. The CDR3 protein is CASSSGGQYYEQFF. CDR3 in DNA: TGTGCCAGCAGCTCCGGGGGACAATACTACGAGCAGTTCTTC.